The 26 T cell receptor beta chains below come from one sample, sequenced in a study of T-cell memory formation after mild COVID-19. TCRdb re-called the 5' RACE reads with MiXCR, one entry per CDR3 protein. This table holds over 150,000 distinct CDR3 sequences, around a sixth found once. Input material: PBMCs or a T cell subset sorted from them (not recorded which). The receptors stem from a man aged 18 to 30 who had mild COVID-19 (a few samples of this study predate the infection). Cell type and time point are not known.

This clonotype appeared a few times. The gene calls are TRBV18 and TRBJ1-1; perhaps TRBD1 as D (5 bases). V lost 5 bases, J lost 3 bases, and 10 bases lay in between. CDR3 length: 13 amino acids. The germline V gene encodes CDR1 KGHSH and CDR2 LQKENI. CDR3 loop: CASSAGRDTEAFF. For the CDR3, the DNA is TGTGCCAGCTCAGCAGGGCGTGACACTGAAGCTTTCTTT.

This clonotype has a handful of counts. The V gene is TRBV6-5, the J gene TRBJ2-7; the match to TRBD1 covers 10 bases. The germline V gene encodes CDR1 MNHEY and CDR2 SVGAGI. The CDR3 has 17 amino acids. V dropped 0 bases and J dropped 4; count of bases not matched to a gene: 9. The CDR3 is CASSYSIGTGEGYEQYF. In DNA form, the CDR3 reads TGTGCCAGCAGTTACTCGATTGGGACAGGGGAGGGATACGAGCAGTACTTC.

The rearrangement links TRBV5-6 to TRBJ1-1; D not resolved. CDR3 size: 14 residues. Germline-derived CDR1 and CDR2 are SGHDT and YYEEEE. The V gene lost 0 bases and the J gene lost 2 bases, with 8 bases spanning the gap. CDR3 DNA: TGTGCCAGCAGCTTGGTAGACACAAACACTGAAGCTTTCTTT. Residues: CASSLVDTNTEAFF. Using reference TRBV5-6 and TRBJ1-1 for the parts outside the CDR3, the full variable domain is DAGVTQSPTHLIKTRGQQVTLRCSPKSGHDTVSWYQQALGQGPQFIFQYYEEEERQRGNFPDRFSGHQFPNYSSELNVNALLLGDSALYLCASSLVDTNTEAFFGQGTRLTVV.

This chain connects TRBV7-9 to TRBJ1-5, with D possibly being TRBD1 (6 bases). Germline CDR1 SEHNR, CDR2 FQNEAQ (reference sequence). This CDR3 is 13 amino acids long. Trimming removed 8 bases at V and 5 bases at J, with 13 bases between. CDR3 loop: CASAEQGYQPQHF. The CDR3 DNA reads TGTGCCAGCGCGGAGCAGGGGTATCAGCCCCAGCATTTT. The full variable domain, rest sourced from reference TRBV7-9 and TRBJ1-5, is DTGVSQNPRHKITKRGQNVTFRCDPISEHNRLYWYRQTLGQGPEFLTYFQNEAQLEKSRLLSDRFSAERPKGSFSTLEIQRTEQGDSAMYLCASAEQGYQPQHFGDGTRLSIL.

This clonotype was seen more than once but under ten times. The J gene is TRBJ1-2, the V gene TRBV7-9; TRBD1 might be the D (6 bases). The CDR3 contains 13 residues. The ends were cut back, 8 bases at V and 4 bases at J, with 14 bases in the middle. Germline CDR1 and CDR2: SEHNR and FQNEAQ (reference sequence). Here the CDR3 reads CASQLTGGYGYTF. CDR3 DNA: TGTGCCAGCCAGCTGACAGGCGGCTATGGCTACACCTTC.

The CDR3 spells CAWSLEYEQYF. The CDR3 region has the DNA TGTGCCTGGAGTTTGGAGTACGAGCAGTACTTC. The J gene is TRBJ2-7, the V gene TRBV30; D gene ambiguous. Trimming pared 2 bases from V and 4 bases from J, leaving 6 bases between. CDR1 and CDR2 (germline): GTSNPN, SVGIG (reference sequence). The CDR3 runs to 11 residues.

The chain is built from TRBV4-2 and TRBJ2-1; D ambiguous. The CDR3 spans 12 residues. Trimming took off 0 bases at V and 7 bases at J, with 4 bases between the two ends. Germline V CDR1 and CDR2: LGHNA, YNFKEQ. The chain's CDR3 is CASSQDRNEQFF. CDR3 nucleotides: TGTGCCAGCAGCCAAGATCGAAATGAGCAGTTCTTC.

The chain joins TRBV6-5 to TRBJ1-2, with D maybe TRBD1 (6 bases). Trimming took 10 bases from V and 8 from J, leaving 14 bases between them. Looked up from germline, CDR1 is MNHEY and CDR2 is SVGAGI. CDR3 length equals 11 residues. DNA of the CDR3: TGTGCCACCGAAACAGGGTGGGGCTACACCTTC. It codes for CATETGWGYTF.

V usage is TRBV9 and J usage is TRBJ1-6; D is perhaps TRBD1 (5 bases). This CDR3 has 17 residues. The V end lost 8 bases, the J end lost 5 bases, and 23 bases lay between the germline ends. Germline V gene data show CDR1 as SGDLS and CDR2 as YYNGEE. The chain's CDR3 is CASKRAGGDDDNSPLHF. The CDR3, as DNA: TGTGCCAGTAAACGAGCTGGGGGAGACGACGATAATTCACCCCTCCACTTT.

This clonotype came up a few times. CDR3 sequence reads: CASNTGNNEQFF. CDR3 coding DNA: TGTGCCAGCAACACGGGCAACAATGAGCAGTTCTTC. The J gene is TRBJ2-1, the V gene TRBV6-2 or TRBV6-3; D uncertain. The germline V gene has CDR1 MNHEY and CDR2 SVGEGT. V lost 7 bases and J lost 5, with 9 bases in between. This CDR3 is 12 amino acids long.

The chain links TRBV6-5 to TRBJ2-7; 11 bases fit TRBD2. Germline loops: CDR1 MNHEY, CDR2 SVGAGI. The V segment lost 5 bases and the J segment 3 bases; nucleotides outside the gene matches: 12. The CDR3 runs 17 residues. The CDR3 DNA reads TGTGCCAGCAGTCCTCACTTACTAGCGGGGGAGAACTACGAGCAGTACTTC. Its protein is CASSPHLLAGENYEQYF.

The chain uses TRBV7-3 and TRBJ2-1, with TRBD2 matching 8 bases. CDR3 length: 15 amino acids. Trimming at V came to 5 bases and at J to 1 base, leaving 4 bases not matched to a gene. Germline V gene sequence: CDR1 SGHTA, CDR2 FQGTGA. This chain's CDR3 is CASSRGGNSYNEQFF. The DNA of the CDR3 is TGTGCCAGCAGCCGCGGGGGGAATTCCTACAATGAGCAGTTCTTC.

CDR3 region: CAWAGEAFF. CDR3 in DNA: TGTGCCTGGGCGGGTGAAGCTTTCTTT. The gene calls are TRBV30 and TRBJ1-1, with unresolved D. Germline CDR1 is GTSNPN and CDR2 is SVGIG (reference sequence). Trimming shortened V by 5 bases and J by 7 bases, and 5 bases separated the two germline ends. CDR3 length equals 9 residues.

This rearrangement joins TRBV7-2 to TRBJ2-6, with D perhaps TRBD1 or TRBD2 (5 bases each). The length of the CDR3 is 13 residues. V was cut by 11 bases and J by 6 bases, with 14 bases left in between. CDR1 and CDR2 from the germline V gene are SGHTA and FQGNSA. The CDR3 nucleotides are TGTGCCGCTCGGGGCGCTTCGGCCAACGTCCTGACTTTC. This gives the protein CAARGASANVLTF.

The genes are TRBV11-1 and TRBJ2-5; TRBD1 aligns across 9 bases. The CDR3 contains 15 residues. With 4 bases clipped from V and 3 bases from J, the junction kept 6 bases outside the gene matches. Germline CDR1 and CDR2: SGHAT and FQDESV (reference sequence). In nucleotides, the CDR3 is TGTGCCAGCAGCTGGTCCGGGACAGGGAAAGAGACCCAGTACTTC. This encodes CASSWSGTGKETQYF.

This clonotype has just a few counts. This sequence joins TRBV6-5 and TRBJ1-1; 9 bases are shared with TRBD1. The CDR3 totals 17 residues. CDR1 is MNHEY and CDR2 is SVGAGI in the germline V gene. V gave up 4 bases and J gave up 3 bases; unmatched junction bases: 12. This CDR3 reads CASSFRPGTGFDTEAFF. The DNA for the CDR3 is TGTGCCAGCAGTTTTCGTCCCGGGACAGGGTTCGACACTGAAGCTTTCTTT.

There are a few counts of this clonotype. The chain has TRBV12-3 or TRBV12-4 and TRBJ2-2; TRBD1 agrees at 7 bases. The length of the CDR3 is 13 residues. V shed 5 bases and J 7 bases; nucleotides not matched to a gene: 4. CDR3 amino acids: CASSLQGNGELFF. DNA of the CDR3: TGTGCCAGCAGTCTACAGGGGAACGGGGAGCTGTTTTTT.

This rearrangement joins TRBV7-2 to TRBJ1-5; 8 positions match TRBD1. Germline V gives CDR1 SGHTA, CDR2 FQGNSA. The V and J ends lost 5 bases and 6 bases, in that order; junction bases with no gene match: 9. The CDR3 contains 15 residues. The CDR3 DNA is TGTGCCAGCAGCCAGACAGGGGCCCTTATTCAGCCCCAGCATTTT. Translating gives CASSQTGALIQPQHF.

Concerning this clonotype: Just one base apart from a much larger clone, this may be a read error. Because it lacks the conserved phenylalanine or tryptophan at the end, this CDR3 is likely a read error. The chain couples TRBV29-1 to TRBJ2-5; D gene uncertain. This CDR3 has 11 residues. From germline, CDR1 is SQVTM and CDR2 ANQGSEA. Trimming removed 8 bases from V and 4 bases from J, with 11 bases in between. CDR3 sequence reads: CSSGWGETQYS. The DNA of the CDR3 is TGCAGCTCTGGTTGGGGAGAGACCCAGTACTCC.

The genes are TRBV4-2 and TRBJ2-2; unclear D gene. CDR1 is LGHNA and CDR2 is YNFKEQ in the germline V gene. The CDR3 extends over 16 amino acids. Trimming took 2 bases from V and 1 from J, leaving 11 bases between them. The CDR3 here is CASSQTYGWNTGELFF. CDR3 in DNA: TGTGCCAGCAGCCAAACTTACGGGTGGAACACCGGGGAGCTGTTTTTT.

This clonotype was counted ten times or more. This rearrangement joins TRBV10-2 to TRBJ2-5, with D possibly being TRBD2 (5 bases). V gave up 7 bases and J gave up 7 bases, with 16 bases separating them. Germline V lookup: CDR1 WSHSY, CDR2 SAAADI. There are 13 residues in the CDR3. The CDR3 region is CASTGVDGGTQYF. CDR3 DNA sequence: TGCGCCAGCACCGGGGTGGACGGAGGGACCCAGTACTTC.

The V call is TRBV15, the J call TRBJ2-3, with D unclear. From germline, CDR1 is LNHNV and CDR2 YYDKDF (reference sequence). The CDR3 length is 17 residues. Trimming cost V 0 bases and J 6 bases, with 19 bases left between them. The CDR3 DNA is TGTGCCACCAGCAGAGATGTTGGCCTTATGGGGATCGATACGCAGTATTTT. This translates into CATSRDVGLMGIDTQYF. The whole variable domain, remainder taken from reference TRBV15 and TRBJ2-3, is DAMVIQNPRYQVTQFGKPVTLSCSQTLNHNVMYWYQQKSSQAPKLLFHYYDKDFNNEADTPDNFQSRRPNTSFCFLDIRSPGLGDTAMYLCATSRDVGLMGIDTQYFGPGTRLTVL.

This clonotype was picked up a small number of times. The chain's CDR3 is CASSVLKVYEQFF. CDR3 coding DNA: TGTGCCAGCAGTGTCCTAAAAGTGTATGAGCAGTTCTTC. The chain couples TRBV2 to TRBJ2-1; D is unresolved. Trimming pared 4 bases from V and 8 bases from J, leaving 12 bases between. Germline CDR1 and CDR2: SNHLY and FYNNEI. The length of the CDR3 is 13 residues.

This clonotype was detected only a few times. The chain is built from TRBV2 and TRBJ2-4; D may be TRBD1 or TRBD2 (5 bases each). The V end was cut by 6 bases, the J end by 0 bases, with 12 bases between. CDR3 size: 15 residues. Germline V lookup: CDR1 SNHLY, CDR2 FYNNEI. CDR3 DNA: TGTGCCAGCAGCCGGGACCCGGGAGCCAAAAACATTCAGTACTTC. This sequence encodes CASSRDPGAKNIQYF.

This clonotype has a handful of counts. The chain uses TRBV5-6 and TRBJ2-1; perhaps TRBD1 as D (6 bases). Trimming left V 4 bases short and J 14 bases short, with 16 bases between. The CDR3 consists of 12 residues. Per germline, CDR1 SGHDT and CDR2 YYEEEE. The CDR3 coding sequence is TGTGCCAGCAGCGGAAACAGGGCTAAGGAGTTCTTC. It is translated as CASSGNRAKEFF.

V gene TRBV3-1 combines with J gene TRBJ1-1, with a possible D match to TRBD1 (5 bases). There are 14 residues in the CDR3. Germline CDR1 and CDR2: LGHDT and YNNKEL (reference sequence). The germline V and J ends were trimmed by 1 base and 4 bases, with 10 bases remaining between them. CDR3 sequence: CASSQAAGSTEAFF. The DNA for the CDR3 is TGTGCCAGCAGCCAAGCGGCAGGGAGCACTGAAGCTTTCTTT.